The 14 T cell receptor beta chains in this list originate from one sample, sequenced in a study of molecular identifiers for immune sequencing clone quantification. Each CDR3 protein gets one entry after TCRdb re-called the PCR reads with MiXCR. The data show about 640,000 distinct CDR3 sequences, about 20% seen once. The sequencing input was naive CD8+ T cells from blood, with Jurkat cell RNA spiked in. The subset was: FACS-sorted CD8+CD4-CCR7+CD45RA+ naive T cells. Receptor source: a human donor in good health. Some libraries in this study had Jurkat cell RNA spiked in.

This sequence joins TRBV19 and TRBJ2-1; D gene ambiguous. V was pared by 3 bases and J by 0 bases, with 9 bases between. Germline V gene sequence: CDR1 LNHDA, CDR2 SQIVND (reference sequence). The CDR3 runs 15 residues. The CDR3, as DNA: TGTGCCAGTAGTATGTCTTCGATCTCCTACAATGAGCAGTTCTTC. It yields the protein CASSMSSISYNEQFF. Full variable domain (remainder filled in from reference TRBV19 and TRBJ2-1): DGGITQSPKYLFRKEGQNVTLSCEQNLNHDAMYWYRQDPGQGLRLIYYSQIVNDFQKGDIAEGYSVSREKKESFPLTVTSAQKNPTAFYLCASSMSSISYNEQFFGPGTRLTVL.

At least ten counts were recorded for this clonotype. This chain connects TRBV19 to TRBJ2-7; 9 bases are a match to TRBD1. This CDR3 is 17 amino acids long. The germline CDR1 and CDR2 sequences are LNHDA and SQIVND (reference sequence). The J segment lost 1 base and the V segment lost 6 bases, leaving 13 bases of the junction unmatched. The CDR3 nucleotides are TGTGCCAGTAGCCCGCCTCCTCGACAGGGGGAATCCTACGAGCAGTACTTC. Translating it yields CASSPPPRQGESYEQYF.

The rearrangement joins TRBV15 to TRBJ1-2; 9 nucleotides match TRBD1. The CDR3 sequence is 15 residues long. Trimming removed 3 bases from V and 8 bases from J; junction bases left unmatched: 10. Germline V gene lookup returns CDR1 LNHNV and CDR2 YYDKDF (reference sequence). The CDR3 DNA is TGTGCCACCAGCAGTGGGACAGGGAGGTTTATGGGCTACACCTTC. Protein sequence: CATSSGTGRFMGYTF.

Comments on this clonotype: This may be a read error, as it is one base from a much larger clone. The V gene is TRBV7-2, the J gene TRBJ2-7; D is possibly TRBD1 or TRBD2 (5 bases each). The V end was cut by 5 bases, the J end by 3 bases, with 20 bases between. The germline V gene encodes CDR1 SGHTA and CDR2 FQGNSA. CDR3 size: 16 residues. The CDR3 bases are TGTGCCAGCAGCCCAGGGACGGCGTGCAGCTACTACGAGCAGTACTTC. It specifies CASSPGTACSYYEQYF. Complete variable domain (other parts from reference TRBV7-2 and TRBJ2-7): GAGVSQSPSNKVTEKGKDVELRCDPISGHTALYWYRQSLGQGLEFLIYFQGNSAPDKSGLPSDRFSAERTGGSVSTLTIQRTQQEDSAVYLCASSPGTACSYYEQYFGPGTRLTVT.

The chain recombines TRBV14 with TRBJ2-6, with D hard to call. The CDR3 extends over 16 amino acids. The germline V and J ends were trimmed by 4 bases and 1 base, with 11 bases remaining between them. Looked up from germline, CDR1 is SGHDN and CDR2 is FVKESK. The CDR3 nucleotides are TGTGCCAGCAGCCCTCATGTGGTGTCTGGGGCCAACGTCCTGACTTTC. Its protein is CASSPHVVSGANVLTF.

This clonotype has at least ten counts. The chain has TRBV5-4 and TRBJ1-3; D is unresolved. From germline, CDR1 is SGHNT and CDR2 YYREEE (reference sequence). This CDR3 region has 15 residues. The V gene lost 0 bases and the J gene lost 0 bases, with 7 bases spanning the gap. For the CDR3, the DNA is TGTGCCAGCAGCTTGGCCGGCAGCTCTGGAAACACCATATATTTT. Translation gives CASSLAGSSGNTIYF. Full variable domain (missing parts from reference TRBV5-4 and TRBJ1-3): ETGVTQSPTHLIKTRGQQVTLRCSSQSGHNTVSWYQQALGQGPQFIFQYYREEENGRGNFPPRFSGLQFPNYSSELNVNALELDDSALYLCASSLAGSSGNTIYFGEGSWLTVV.

This clonotype was counted many times. The chain is built from TRBV29-1 and TRBJ1-2; 7 nucleotides agree with TRBD1. The trim removed 5 bases at V and 4 bases at J, leaving 4 bases unmatched. The germline V gene has CDR1 SQVTM and CDR2 ANQGSEA. The CDR3 runs to 12 residues. Here the CDR3 DNA reads TGCAGCGTTTCAGGGGGGACCTATGGCTACACCTTC. This encodes CSVSGGTYGYTF. Full variable domain (missing parts from reference TRBV29-1 and TRBJ1-2): SAVISQKPSRDICQRGTSLTIQCQVDSQVTMMFWYRQQPGQSLTLIATANQGSEATYESGFVIDKFPISRPNLTFSTLTVSNMSPEDSSIYLCSVSGGTYGYTFGSGTRLTVV.

This clonotype was counted at least ten times. The V gene is TRBV19, the J gene TRBJ2-2; the D is unclear. Trimming shortened V by 3 bases and J by 0 bases, and 11 bases separated the two germline ends. Germline V gene data show CDR1 as LNHDA and CDR2 as SQIVND (reference sequence). The CDR3 runs to 16 residues. The CDR3 spells CASSIGWPPNTGELFF. The CDR3 region has the DNA TGTGCCAGTAGTATTGGGTGGCCGCCGAACACCGGGGAGCTGTTTTTT.

The chain employs TRBV6-2 or TRBV6-3 and TRBJ2-1; TRBD2 might be the D (6 bases). Between the trimmed V and J ends, which lost 2 bases and 3 bases, there was a span of 14 bases. Germline-derived CDR1 and CDR2 are MNHEY and SVGEGT. The CDR3 contains 16 residues. CDR3 in DNA: TGTGCCAGCAGTTACGGCTACCGGGGGAGCTACAATGAGCAGTTCTTC. This gives the protein CASSYGYRGSYNEQFF.

Ten or more counts support this clonotype. V and J are TRBV9 and TRBJ2-5; no reliable D call. Trimming removed 3 bases at V and 0 bases at J, with 3 bases between. This CDR3 spans 12 amino acids. Germline-derived CDR1 and CDR2 are SGDLS and YYNGEE. CDR3 coding DNA: TGTGCCAGCAGCGGGGACCAAGAGACCCAGTACTTC. Protein product: CASSGDQETQYF. Combining the CDR3 with reference TRBV9 and TRBJ2-5 gives the whole variable domain DSGVTQTPKHLITATGQRVTLRCSPRSGDLSVYWYQQSLDQGLQFLIQYYNGEERAKGNILERFSAQQFPDLHSELNLSSLELGDSALYFCASSGDQETQYFGPGTRLLVL.

In this sample, this clonotype turned up many times. The rearrangement uses TRBV5-5 and TRBJ2-7, with D maybe TRBD2 (5 bases). Germline lookup yields CDR1 SGHKS and CDR2 YYEKEE (reference sequence). V was clipped by 0 bases and J by 1 base, with 11 bases between them. The CDR3 is made up of 15 amino acids. CDR3 region: CASSLAERSSYEQYF. In nucleotides, the CDR3 is TGTGCCAGCAGCTTGGCCGAGCGGAGTTCCTACGAGCAGTACTTC.

As for this clonotype: It may be a read error: a sequence one base away is much more abundant. The chain combines TRBV11-2 with TRBJ2-1; D is uncertain. This CDR3 contains 12 residues. CDR1 and CDR2 (germline): SGHAT, FQNNGV. CDR3 amino acids: CASSLEGGEQSF. For the CDR3, the DNA is TGTGCCAGCAGCTTAGAGGGCGGTGAGCAGTCCTTC. The full variable domain, in which reference TRBV11-2 and TRBJ2-1 provide the parts outside the CDR3, is EAGVAQSPRYKIIEKRQSVAFWCNPISGHATLYWYQQILGQGPKLLIQFQNNGVVDDSQLPKDRFSAERLKGVDSTLKIQPAKLEDSAVYLCASSLEGGEQSFGPGTRLTVL.

In its sample, this clonotype was seen many times. Here the CDR3 DNA reads TGTGCCAGCAGTTACGCGGGCGACTACGAGCAGTACTTC. Its protein product is CASSYAGDYEQYF. The rearrangement links TRBV6-2 or TRBV6-3 to TRBJ2-7; the D gene is possibly TRBD2 (5 bases). The CDR3 extends over 13 amino acids. Germline values: CDR1 MNHEY, CDR2 SVGEGT. Trimming pared 2 bases from V and 3 bases from J, leaving 8 bases between.

This clonotype was seen at least ten times. The chain couples TRBV3-1 to TRBJ1-2; D gene uncertain. This CDR3 is 14 amino acids long. Per germline, CDR1 LGHDT and CDR2 YNNKEL (reference sequence). V was pared by 0 bases and J by 8 bases, with 13 bases between. As DNA, the CDR3 is TGTGCCAGCAGCCAAGATGAAAAACAGATGGGCTACACCTTC. It codes for CASSQDEKQMGYTF.